These 5 T cell receptor beta chains were all obtained from the same sample, sequenced in a study of identical twins. In TCRdb, the 5' RACE reads were re-called with MiXCR into one record per CDR3 protein. Among more than 1.5 million distinct CDR3 sequences listed, about 32% were seen once. Sequencing used cord blood. The origin of the receptors is a newborn girl in good health.

This clonotype was counted a few times. This chain joins TRBV21-1 and TRBJ2-5. TRBV21-1 is designated a pseudogene. This CDR3 has 13 amino acids. CDR3 loop: CASSKGQKETQYF. DNA for the CDR3: TGTGCCAGCAGCAAAGGGCAGAAAGAGACCCAGTACTTC.

There are a few counts of this clonotype. The chain couples TRBV20-1 to TRBJ2-5; 7 bases fit TRBD2. Germline loops: CDR1 DFQATT, CDR2 SNEGSKA (reference sequence). There are 14 residues in the CDR3. Trimming at V came to 5 bases and at J to 1 base, leaving 7 bases not matched to a gene. The CDR3, as DNA: TGCAGTGCTCGGGGGGTGATCCTCCAAGAGACCCAGTACTTC. Its protein is CSARGVILQETQYF.

The V and J genes are TRBV5-1 and TRBJ2-2; TRBD2 agrees at 13 bases. V lost 4 bases to trimming and J lost 6 bases; unmatched junction nucleotides: 6. Germline V gene sequence: CDR1 SGHRS, CDR2 YFSETQ. The CDR3 sequence is 16 residues long. The CDR3 bases are TGCGCCAGCAGCCCTCGGACTAGCGGGGGTCCCGGGGAGCTGTTTTTT. It codes for CASSPRTSGGPGELFF.

This clonotype has more than one count but fewer than ten. The chain uses TRBV5-1 and TRBJ2-3; D might be TRBD1 (5 bases). Germline V lookup: CDR1 SGHRS, CDR2 YFSETQ. The V gene lost 0 bases and the J gene lost 2 bases, with 13 bases spanning the gap. CDR3 length: 16 residues. The CDR3 sequence is CASSLDPPGHTDTQYF. CDR3 nucleotide sequence: TGCGCCAGCAGCTTGGATCCGCCAGGGCACACAGATACGCAGTATTTT.

This clonotype was detected a few times. The chain couples TRBV4-2 to TRBJ1-1; TRBD1 agrees at 9 bases. Germline V gene data show CDR1 as LGHNA and CDR2 as YNFKEQ. This CDR3 spans 15 amino acids. After removal of 3 bases from V and 7 bases from J, the junction contained 9 bases not matched to a gene. The CDR3 reads CASSQMGTGIHEAFF. CDR3 in DNA: TGTGCCAGCAGCCAGATGGGGACAGGGATCCATGAAGCTTTCTTT.